The sequence of this T cell receptor (beta chain) was determined in a study of T cells after yellow fever vaccination. Study overall: Fractions of low cell number were prepared using SMART-Seq v4 Ultra Low Input. General study points: FACS-sorted repertoires could contain abundant clonotypes contaminating from the bulk population.

Trimming left V 3 bases short and J 7 bases short, with 10 bases between. The CDR3 is 13 amino acids. TCRdb ran MiXCR on the 5' RACE reads and lists one entry per CDR3 protein. The sample yields under 150,000 distinct CDR3 sequences, more than 6% seen once. This clonotype was observed many times. Its matching antigen is unknown. The TCR was taken from a man under 40 who received the YFV17D yellow fever vaccine. The source material was CD4+ T cells sorted from PBMCs, sampled 5 days after the yellow fever booster vaccination. This chain connects TRBV12-3 or TRBV12-4 to TRBJ2-1; D gene ambiguous. CDR3 in amino acids: CASSFLVGNEQFF. CDR3 in DNA: TGTGCCAGCAGTTTCTTAGTTGGTAATGAGCAGTTCTTC.